The 28 T cell receptor beta chains in this list originate from one sample, sequenced in a study of cytotoxic CD8 clonotypes in ibrutinib-treated CLL. Measured with immunoSEQ multiplex PCR; TCRdb has only the in-frame clones, and not every one. The sample holds about 50,000 clones, approximately 82% seen once. This material consisted of PBMCs, taken after 24 months of ibrutinib treatment. Every receptor here comes from a human donor with chronic lymphocytic leukemia.

The chain carries TRBV9 and TRBJ2-3, with 8 bases aligning to TRBD2. The CDR3 spans 15 residues. Germline CDR1 and CDR2: SGDLS and YYNGEE. V gave up 0 bases and J gave up 4 bases; unmatched junction bases: 4. The CDR3 bases are TGTGCCAGCAGCGTAGGGGTAGCGGGACCAGATACGCAGTATTTT. Residues: CASSVGVAGPDTQYF.

The chain carries TRBV29-1 and TRBJ2-7; 9 bases line up with TRBD2. With 7 bases clipped from V and 4 bases from J, the junction kept 14 bases outside the gene matches. This CDR3 region has 15 residues. Germline V gene lookup returns CDR1 SQVTM and CDR2 ANQGSEA. The CDR3 DNA sequence: TGCAGCGCATTTAGACTAGCGGAATCCGTTTACGAGCAGTACTTC. Protein: CSAFRLAESVYEQYF.

The chain uses TRBV19 and TRBJ2-3, with 14 nucleotides matching TRBD2. The V gene's germline CDR1 is LNHDA and CDR2 SQIVND (reference sequence). With 6 bases clipped from V and 3 bases from J, the junction kept 8 bases outside the gene matches. This CDR3 has 17 amino acids. As DNA, the CDR3 is TGTGCCAGTAGCGGGACTAGCGGGGGAACGAAAACAGATACGCAGTATTTT. As protein: CASSGTSGGTKTDTQYF.

This clone has just a few counts. The chain has TRBV5-1 and TRBJ2-7, with no clear D. V lost 3 bases to trimming and J lost 5 bases, with 9 bases between them. Germline assignment: CDR1 SGHRS and CDR2 YFSETQ. This CDR3 comprises 12 residues. In DNA, the CDR3 is TGCGCCAGCAGCTCCAGTCTGCACGAGCAGTACTTC. It translates to CASSSSLHEQYF.

This clone was detected a few times. This chain links TRBV19 with TRBJ1-4, with D perhaps TRBD1 (5 bases). The V end was cut by 5 bases, the J end by 8 bases, with 18 bases between. Germline V CDR1 and CDR2: LNHDA, SQIVND (reference sequence). The CDR3 spans 15 residues. The CDR3 region has the DNA TGTGCCAGTAGTCCCGGATCTTACAGGACCGAAAAACTGTTTTTT. Translating gives CASSPGSYRTEKLFF.

CDR3 in amino acids: CASSLLLTGTASYGYTF. The DNA of the CDR3 is TGTGCCAGCAGTTTACTACTGACAGGCACCGCTAGCTATGGCTACACCTTC. The chain employs TRBV28 and TRBJ1-2; tentatively, D is TRBD1 (6 bases). Trimming cost V 2 bases and J 4 bases, with 20 bases left between them. CDR1 MDHEN and CDR2 SYDVKM come from the germline V gene. The CDR3 contains 17 residues.

The J gene is TRBJ1-1, the V gene TRBV9; tentative D call: TRBD1 (5 bases). The CDR3 totals 15 residues. Deletions cut 0 bases from V and 6 bases from J, with 15 bases between. Germline V gives CDR1 SGDLS, CDR2 YYNGEE. CDR3 nucleotide sequence: TGTGCCAGCAGCGTAGGATCAGGGTTAGCGGCTGAAGCTTTCTTT. Its translation: CASSVGSGLAAEAFF.

This sequence joins TRBV2 and TRBJ2-1; tentatively, D is TRBD2 (5 bases). Trimming left V 8 bases short and J 6 bases short, with 11 bases between. The CDR3 extends over 12 amino acids. The germline V gene has CDR1 SNHLY and CDR2 FYNNEI. The CDR3 region is CASSGGGNEQFF. The DNA for the CDR3 is TGTGCCAGCTCCGGAGGCGGCAATGAGCAGTTCTTC.

J is TRBJ1-5 and V is TRBV7-9; D gene unclear. The germline gives CDR1 SEHNR, CDR2 FQNEAQ (reference sequence). Trimming cost V 0 bases and J 3 bases, with 3 bases left between them. The CDR3 spans 13 residues. For the CDR3, the DNA is TGTGCCAGCAGCTTAGCCCCCAATCAGCCCCAGCATTTT. Translating it yields CASSLAPNQPQHF.

This rearrangement joins TRBV28 to TRBJ1-5, with a tentative D call TRBD1 (5 bases). The CDR3 contains 15 residues. The V gene's germline CDR1 is MDHEN and CDR2 SYDVKM. CDR3 sequence: CAAGTNRGGNQPQHF. In DNA form, the CDR3 reads TGTGCGGCAGGGACTAACCGGGGGGGCAATCAGCCCCAGCATTTT.

The chain combines TRBV11-2 with TRBJ2-2; 11 nucleotides line up with TRBD1. J gave up 4 bases and V 3 bases, and 4 bases lay outside the gene matches. In germline, CDR1 is SGHAT, CDR2 FQNNGV. This CDR3 comprises 16 residues. CDR3 region: CASSFGQGAGTGELFF. The DNA for the CDR3 is TGTGCCAGCAGCTTTGGACAGGGGGCCGGCACCGGGGAGCTGTTTTTT.

About this clone: This CDR3 is also generated by other DNA sequences in the sample. V and J are TRBV19 and TRBJ1-1; TRBD1 might be the D (5 bases). The CDR3 runs 13 residues. Germline V gives CDR1 LNHDA, CDR2 SQIVND (reference sequence). Trimming took off 6 bases at V and 1 base at J, with 9 bases between the two ends. The CDR3 loop reads CASRAGGNTEAFF. In nucleotides, the CDR3 is TGTGCCAGTAGAGCTGGGGGGAACACTGAAGCTTTCTTT.

The V gene is TRBV29-1, the J gene TRBJ2-1; 8 positions agree with TRBD2. CDR1 SQVTM and CDR2 ANQGSEA come from the germline V gene. The CDR3 extends over 13 amino acids. V trimming: 3 bases; J trimming: 9 bases; junction bases outside the gene matches: 7. CDR3 sequence: CSVDAGGGSEQFF. CDR3 DNA sequence: TGCAGCGTTGACGCGGGAGGAGGAAGTGAGCAGTTCTTC.

This clone was seen a single time. V and J are TRBV7-2 and TRBJ1-1; perhaps TRBD1 as D (5 bases). V shed 1 base and J shed 0 bases, with 9 bases lying between them. The CDR3 has 15 amino acids. Germline V lookup: CDR1 SGHTA, CDR2 FQGNSA. CDR3 nucleotides: TGTGCCAGCAGCTTAGACCCAGGGCTGAACACTGAAGCTTTCTTT. This sequence encodes CASSLDPGLNTEAFF.

The J gene is TRBJ2-7, the V gene TRBV7-8; D gene unclear. Germline-derived CDR1 and CDR2 are SGHVS and FQNEAQ. The CDR3 has 11 amino acids. V lost 5 bases and J 2 bases, leaving 4 bases between the germline ends. The CDR3 bases are TGTGCCAGCAGCGCCGCCTACGAGCAGTACTTC. This gives the protein CASSAAYEQYF.

This rearrangement joins TRBV9 to TRBJ1-2; D remains unclear. The length of the CDR3 is 12 residues. The ends were cut back, 0 bases at V and 8 bases at J, with 8 bases in the middle. Germline V lookup: CDR1 SGDLS, CDR2 YYNGEE. The CDR3 DNA reads TGTGCCAGCAGCGTAGGGAAACGAGGCTACACCTTC. The encoded protein is CASSVGKRGYTF.

Here the CDR3 reads CASKRQGLETEAFF. CDR3 bases: TGTGCCAGCAAACGACAGGGGCTAGAGACTGAAGCTTTCTTT. V is TRBV6-5 and J is TRBJ1-1, with TRBD1 matching over 8 bases. J lost 5 bases, V lost 7 bases, and 9 bases had no gene match. Germline assignment: CDR1 MNHEY and CDR2 SVGAGI. CDR3 length equals 14 residues.

This chain joins TRBV28 and TRBJ2-5, with 12 nucleotides matching TRBD1. V dropped 5 bases and J dropped 4; count of bases not matched to a gene: 8. Germline CDR1 MDHEN, CDR2 SYDVKM. This CDR3 region has 16 residues. Here the CDR3 reads CASSTPGQGARETQYF. Written as DNA, the CDR3 is TGTGCCAGCAGTACCCCGGGACAGGGGGCTCGAGAGACCCAGTACTTC.

V is TRBV7-9 and J is TRBJ2-1; no definite D call. The CDR3 totals 11 residues. V was trimmed by 6 bases and J by 5 bases, leaving 5 bases between them. The germline CDR1 and CDR2 sequences are SEHNR and FQNEAQ (reference sequence). As DNA, the CDR3 is TGTGCCAGCAGACATAACAATGAGCAGTTCTTC. It yields the protein CASRHNNEQFF.

V and J are TRBV30 and TRBJ2-7; the match to TRBD2 covers 10 bases. The junction had 5 bases not matched to a gene; V was cut back by 2 bases and J by 4 bases. The CDR3 has 14 residues. CDR1 is GTSNPN and CDR2 is SVGIG in the germline V gene (reference sequence). In DNA, the CDR3 is TGTGCCTGGAGTACCCTAGCGGGAGTTTACGAGCAGTACTTC. It is translated as CAWSTLAGVYEQYF.

The chain couples TRBV23-1 to TRBJ2-7; D might be TRBD2 (6 bases). TRBV23-1 is labeled an ORF, and its function is uncertain. The CDR3 runs to 21 residues. V lost 4 bases to trimming and J lost 7 bases, with 38 bases between them. CDR3 nucleotide sequence: TGCGCCAGCAGTCGAAACACCCTCCACGGCCCGGACCTGACTTACCTAGCGGAGCAGTACTTC. Its protein is CASSRNTLHGPDLTYLAEQYF.

The J gene is TRBJ2-7, the V gene TRBV10-3, with D possibly TRBD1 on 6 matching bases. From germline, CDR1 is ENHRY and CDR2 SYGVKD. The ends were cut back, 5 bases at V and 4 bases at J, with 15 bases in the middle. This CDR3 comprises 14 residues. The CDR3 nucleotides are TGTGCCATCAGTAGCCAGGGGTGGAATTACGAGCAGTACTTC. Translation: CAISSQGWNYEQYF.

The CDR3 region has the DNA TGTGCCAGCAGTTTGACGGAGTTTGGCGGGAGTTTCTACAATGAGCAGTTCTTC. Its protein product is CASSLTEFGGSFYNEQFF. V and J are TRBV28 and TRBJ2-1; 7 nucleotides align to TRBD2. Germline CDR1 reads MDHEN; CDR2 reads SYDVKM. This CDR3 region has 18 residues. Trimming removed 3 bases from V and 3 bases from J; junction bases left unmatched: 14.

The V call is TRBV11-1, the J call TRBJ1-3; D is unclear. V lost 3 bases and J lost 0, with 9 bases in between. The length of the CDR3 is 15 residues. Germline CDR1 reads SGHAT; CDR2 reads FQDESV (reference sequence). The CDR3 DNA sequence: TGTGCCAGCAGCTTTCTCAGAGACTCTGGAAACACCATATATTTT. This gives the protein CASSFLRDSGNTIYF.

The J gene is TRBJ1-4, the V gene TRBV6-6, with 7 bases that match TRBD1. The ends lost 6 bases at V and 5 bases at J; junction bases unmatched: 9. Germline values: CDR1 MNHNY, CDR2 SVGAGI (reference sequence). There are 15 residues in the CDR3. CDR3 sequence reads: CASRKDTGANEKLFF. CDR3 nucleotide sequence: TGTGCCAGCAGGAAGGACACAGGGGCGAATGAAAAACTGTTTTTT.

The CDR3 region is CASMRAEGLAGVHEQFF. CDR3 sequence (DNA): TGCGCCAGCATGAGGGCGGAGGGACTAGCGGGAGTCCATGAGCAGTTCTTC. V and J are TRBV4-1 and TRBJ2-1, with 14 nucleotides matching TRBD2. With V trimmed by 7 bases and J by 8 bases, 13 bases remained unmatched. The CDR3 totals 17 residues. CDR1 MGHRA and CDR2 YSYEKL come from the germline V gene.

The table lists this clone with a count of one. The genes are TRBV28 and TRBJ1-2, with D tentatively TRBD1 (5 bases). Trimming stripped 5 bases from V and 3 bases from J, with 7 bases between. Germline values: CDR1 MDHEN, CDR2 SYDVKM. The CDR3 is 12 amino acids. The CDR3 DNA reads as TGTGCCAGCAGTGAGGGGTACTATGGCTACACCTTC. Protein: CASSEGYYGYTF.

The chain has TRBV29-1 and TRBJ1-5, with D uncertain. Trimming stripped 5 bases from V and 5 bases from J, with 10 bases between. CDR3 length equals 12 residues. Germline values: CDR1 SQVTM, CDR2 ANQGSEA. The CDR3 region is CSVSNGDQPQHF. CDR3 coding DNA: TGCAGCGTTTCGAATGGGGATCAGCCCCAGCATTTT.